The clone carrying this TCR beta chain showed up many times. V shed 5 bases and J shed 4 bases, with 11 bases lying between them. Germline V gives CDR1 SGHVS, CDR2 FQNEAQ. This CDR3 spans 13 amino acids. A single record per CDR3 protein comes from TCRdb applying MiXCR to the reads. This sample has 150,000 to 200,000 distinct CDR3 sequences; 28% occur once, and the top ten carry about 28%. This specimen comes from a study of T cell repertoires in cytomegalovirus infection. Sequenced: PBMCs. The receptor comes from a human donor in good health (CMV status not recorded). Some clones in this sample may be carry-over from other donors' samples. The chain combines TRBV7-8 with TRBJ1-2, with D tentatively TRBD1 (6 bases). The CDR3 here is CASSLDRTYGYTF. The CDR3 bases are TGTGCCAGCAGCCTTGACAGGACCTATGGCTACACCTTC. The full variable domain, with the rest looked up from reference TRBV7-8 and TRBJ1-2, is GAGVSQSPRYKVAKRGQDVALRCDPISGHVSLFWYQQALGQGPEFLTYFQNEAQLDKSGLPSDRFFAERPEGSVSTLKIQRTQQEDSAVYLCASSLDRTYGYTFGSGTRLTVV.